This T cell receptor beta chain was sequenced for a study of blood T cell repertoires in COVID-19. The wider study: The study drew acute and convalescent COVID-19 samples from the United States, Italy and Spain. PBMCs, B-cell-depleted T cells, or T cells provided the cDNA or gDNA that made up the material.

In the source study's methods: Using reference gene primer amplification, nucleated cell counts were estimated. The repertoire was sequenced with immunoSEQ multiplex PCR; TCRdb's copy has only in-frame clones and lacks some. The V and J calls and clone size are taken from that table; D and trimming were inferred from the DNA. The profile shows approximately 170,000 clones, around four fifths of them singletons. Germline CDR1 reads SEHNR; CDR2 reads FQNEAQ (reference sequence). This CDR3 spans 14 amino acids. V lost 5 bases and J 0 bases, leaving 10 bases between the germline ends. Donors were grouped by their self-reported clinical history.

Sequencing was performed on PBMCs or T cells enriched from blood (not recorded which). The TCR originated in a woman between 45 and 65 years old in a cohort exposed to, infected with or recovered from COVID-19 (not recorded which). The chain recombines TRBV7-9 with TRBJ1-2, with D tentatively TRBD1 (6 bases). The CDR3 region is CASSLGHTNYGYTF. In nucleotides, the CDR3 is TGTGCCAGCAGCCTGGGACATACTAACTATGGCTACACCTTC.